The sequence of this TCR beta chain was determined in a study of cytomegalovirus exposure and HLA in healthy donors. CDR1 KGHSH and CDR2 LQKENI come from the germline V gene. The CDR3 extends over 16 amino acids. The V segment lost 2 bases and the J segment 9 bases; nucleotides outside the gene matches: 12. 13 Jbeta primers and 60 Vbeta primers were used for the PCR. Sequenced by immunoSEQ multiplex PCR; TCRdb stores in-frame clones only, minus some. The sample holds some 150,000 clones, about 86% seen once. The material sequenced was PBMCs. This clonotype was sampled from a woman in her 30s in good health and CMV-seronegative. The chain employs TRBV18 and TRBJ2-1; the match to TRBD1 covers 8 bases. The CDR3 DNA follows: TGTGCCAGCTCACCAGATGTTCAGGGGGCTTTCGGTGAGCAGTTCTTC. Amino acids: CASSPDVQGAFGEQFF. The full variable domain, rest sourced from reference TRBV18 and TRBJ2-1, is NAGVMQNPRHLVRRRGQEARLRCSPMKGHSHVYWYRQLPEEGLKFMVYLQKENIIDESGMPKERFSAEFPKEGPSILRIQQVVRGDSAAYFCASSPDVQGAFGEQFFGPGTRLTVL.